The 4 T cell receptor beta chains listed next were all sequenced from one sample in a study of shared clonotypes between healthy human individuals. Here immunoSEQ multiplex PCR was the method, and the copy in TCRdb shows in-frame clones only, minus some. The table lists about 680,000 clones, 74% of them singletons, with under 2% in the top ten. Sequencing input: memory CD4+ T cells sorted from blood. The subset denotes: CD45RA-negative fraction. The receptors here all came from a woman aged 25 to 39 in good health.

This clone was counted a few times. The chain joins TRBV9 to TRBJ2-3; maybe TRBD2 (7 bases). There are 16 residues in the CDR3. Looked up from germline, CDR1 is SGDLS and CDR2 is YYNGEE. Trimming took 1 base from V and 0 from J, leaving 12 bases between them. The CDR3 region has the DNA TGTGCCAGCAGCGTATACGGGGGGCCTAGCACAGATACGCAGTATTTT. Translation gives CASSVYGGPSTDTQYF.

The chain uses TRBV30 and TRBJ2-2, with no clear D. Germline V gene lookup returns CDR1 GTSNPN and CDR2 SVGIG (reference sequence). Trimming took off 4 bases at V and 1 base at J, with 10 bases between the two ends. This CDR3 is built from 14 residues. Written as DNA, the CDR3 is TGTGCCTGGACGTGCTGGGTGAACACCGGGGAGCTGTTTTTT. Amino acids: CAWTCWVNTGELFF.

This clone was picked up a small number of times. This CDR3 reads CASIGGGTLFGANTEAFF. The DNA for the CDR3 is TGTGCCAGTATTGGGGGGGGGACTTTGTTCGGTGCGAACACTGAAGCTTTCTTT. The chain combines TRBV19 with TRBJ1-1; perhaps TRBD1 as D (5 bases). In germline, CDR1 is LNHDA, CDR2 SQIVND (reference sequence). The V end lost 7 bases, the J end lost 1 base, and 25 bases lay between the germline ends. This CDR3 is 18 amino acids long.

The J gene is TRBJ2-3, the V gene TRBV27; TRBD2 matches at 9 bases. Per germline, CDR1 MNHEY and CDR2 SMNVEV (reference sequence). The J segment lost 3 bases and the V segment lost 8 bases, leaving 12 bases of the junction unmatched. CDR3 size: 16 residues. The CDR3, as DNA: TGTGCCAGCTCCCCCTCTTATAGCGGGAGAACAGATACGCAGTATTTT. Translation: CASSPSYSGRTDTQYF.